This T cell receptor (beta chain) was obtained from a study of siplizumab effects on memory and regulatory T cells. General study findings and limits: Both greater diversity than memory cells and a major contribution to the alloresponse seemed to characterize naive T cells.

Remarks on this clone: Its antigen is not identified.

The method was immunoSEQ multiplex PCR; TCRdb's version includes in-frame clones alone and lacks a portion of them. The table shows 90,000 to 120,000 clones, with 93% occurring only once. The germline V gene has CDR1 SGHRS and CDR2 YFSETQ. There are 14 residues in the CDR3. V shed 4 bases, J shed 6 bases, and the junction held 1 base outside the gene matches. The chain joins TRBV5-1 to TRBJ2-3, with 14 bases that match TRBD2. The source is a human donor in good health. Specimen: Tregs sorted from blood. This CDR3 is CASSRTSGGDTQYF. Here the CDR3 DNA reads TGCGCCAGCAGCCGGACTAGCGGGGGGGATACGCAGTATTTT.